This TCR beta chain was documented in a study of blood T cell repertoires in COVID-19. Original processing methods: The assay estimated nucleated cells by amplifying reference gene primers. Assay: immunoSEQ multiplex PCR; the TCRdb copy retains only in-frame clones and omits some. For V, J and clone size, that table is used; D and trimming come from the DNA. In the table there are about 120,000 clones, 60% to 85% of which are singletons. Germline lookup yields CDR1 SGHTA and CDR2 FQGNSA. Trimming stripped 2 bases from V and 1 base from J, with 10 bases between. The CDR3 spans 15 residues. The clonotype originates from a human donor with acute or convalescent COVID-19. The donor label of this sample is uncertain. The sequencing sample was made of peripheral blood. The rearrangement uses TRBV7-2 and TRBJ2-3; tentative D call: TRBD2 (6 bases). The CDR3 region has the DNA TGTGCCAGCAGCTTAAGGGACTGGGGCACAGATACGCAGTATTTT. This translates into CASSLRDWGTDTQYF.